The present T cell receptor (beta chain) was sequenced within a study of Ad26.COV2.S vaccination and SARS-CoV-2 variants. Overall study context: Intramuscular Ad26.COV2.S at 5x10^10 or 1x10^11 viral particles.

Whole-study findings and limits: Measures of TCR breadth and depth may have fallen short of total T cell responses.

About this clone: Its cognate antigen is unknown.

Produced via immunoSEQ multiplex PCR; TCRdb's table is partial and in-frame only. The repertoire holds 360,000 or so clones, roughly 84% seen once, with around 3.7% in the top ten. Germline V gene lookup returns CDR1 SQVTM and CDR2 ANQGSEA. V shed 4 bases and J shed 2 bases, with 13 bases lying between them. This CDR3 is built from 14 residues. Treatment in this sample: about 20 received Ad26.COV2.S at low or high dose, single or two shots; roughly five received placebo; per-sample allocation not given. Samples came from day 63 after the first vaccine or placebo injection. The sample came from a Boston adult aged 18-55 years.

The chain uses TRBV29-1 and TRBJ2-3, with D unclear. The TCR originated in a person aged 18 to 59 who received the Ad26.COV2.S COVID-19 vaccine or a placebo. Sequenced here: peripheral blood, sampled in a trial of Ad26.COV2.S vaccine versus placebo. The CDR3 spells CSVADFLNTDTQYF. The DNA for the CDR3 is TGCAGCGTTGCTGACTTTCTAAACACAGATACGCAGTATTTT.